This T cell receptor (beta chain) was sequenced in a study of OX40 agonist ivuxolimab in advanced cancers. Overall study: The eligibility criteria allowed prior anti-PD-1, anti-PD-L1 or anti-CTLA-4 therapy, and under 50% had some.

Sequenced by immunoSEQ multiplex PCR; TCRdb stores in-frame clones only, minus some. The sample carries some 72,000 clones, around 80% recorded once. This clone was detected only once. Its antigen is still unknown. Notes on the study in general: No determination was made of the antigen specificity of the expanded peripheral T cells. Relative to CD4+ cells, CD8+ T cells on average had more expanded clones.

Germline V gene data show CDR1 as SGHTA and CDR2 as FQGNSA. The V and J ends lost 5 bases and 3 bases respectively, with 17 bases between them. CDR3 size: 16 residues. Specimen: CD4+ or CD8+ T cells sorted from blood, collected in a trial of the OX40 agonist ivuxolimab. The clonotype originates from an adult with an advanced solid tumor such as melanoma, head and neck, liver or kidney cancer. The V call is TRBV7-2, the J call TRBJ2-4; possibly TRBD1 for D (6 bases). CDR3 loop: CASSPMTGGLKNIQYF. CDR3 nucleotides: TGTGCCAGCAGCCCGATGACAGGCGGACTCAAAAACATTCAGTACTTC.